This TCR beta chain appears in the sequencing data of a study of cytomegalovirus exposure and HLA in healthy donors. Study summary: The study placed around 80% of its 350 to 400 genotyped donors in the Caucasian-associated ancestry cluster.

Use of 60 Vbeta and 13 Jbeta primers characterized the PCR. Only in-frame clones appear in the TCRdb table, and some are missing; sequencing was by immunoSEQ multiplex PCR. The repertoire has under 150,000 clones, over 60% of them found once; the top ten carry 1% to 1.5%. Study-level findings and limits: The authors later linked a missense DCLRE1C variant to TCR beta V- and J-gene trimming. A highly shared variant cluster was judged a likely technical artifact.

Germline values: CDR1 SGDLS, CDR2 YYNGEE. The V gene end was trimmed by 3 bases and the J gene end by 8 bases; junction bases not matched to a gene: 9. The CDR3 sequence is 15 residues long. For this clone: Its antigen is undetermined.

What was sequenced was PBMCs. The chain carries TRBV9 and TRBJ2-1; 9 bases match TRBD2. This TCR came from a male donor in good health and CMV-seropositive. The CDR3 DNA follows: TGTGCCAGCAGCGCAGATAGCGGGAGAGGCCATGAGCAGTTCTTC. Encoded protein: CASSADSGRGHEQFF.